This T cell receptor beta chain was sequenced in a study of T cell repertoires in cytomegalovirus infection. TCRdb re-called the reads through MiXCR, storing one row per CDR3 protein. Among roughly 68,000 distinct CDR3 sequences listed, approximately 22% were seen once. Notes on this clonotype: Its specificity is unknown.

The CDR3 is 15 residues long. V was cut by 2 bases and J by 4 bases, with 12 bases left in between. Germline-derived CDR1 and CDR2 are SGHTA and FQGNSA. The TCR was taken from a human donor in good health (CMV status not recorded). Some clones in this sample may be carry-over from other donors' samples. V usage is TRBV7-2 and J usage is TRBJ2-1, with D possibly being TRBD2 (6 bases). Sequencing was performed on PBMCs, sequenced either directly or after in vitro stimulation (not recorded which). As DNA, the CDR3 is TGTGCCAGCAGCTTAAAGTGGGGGGAATACAATGAGCAGTTCTTC. It specifies CASSLKWGEYNEQFF. Looking up the rest from reference TRBV7-2 and TRBJ2-1 gives the full variable domain: GAGVSQSPSNKVTEKGKDVELRCDPISGHTALYWYRQSLGQGLEFLIYFQGNSAPDKSGLPSDRFSAERTGGSVSTLTIQRTQQEDSAVYLCASSLKWGEYNEQFFGPGTRLTVL.